This T cell receptor (beta chain) was retrieved from a study of technical replicates of blood from a few donors. Measured with immunoSEQ multiplex PCR; TCRdb has only the in-frame clones, and not every one. The repertoire consists of about 61,000 clones, with approximately 97% occurring once and the leading ten covering over 0.15%. CDR3 length: 14 amino acids. Germline trimming cut 4 bases from V and 15 bases from J; bases unmatched to any gene: 10. Germline CDR1 and CDR2: SGHNT and YYREEE (reference sequence). The specimen was T cells isolated from PBMCs. The chain uses TRBV5-4 and TRBJ1-6; 10 nucleotides line up with TRBD1. The clonotype originates from a human donor in good health. The CDR3: CASSPDRGRPVLHF. In DNA, the CDR3 is TGTGCCAGCAGCCCCGACAGGGGGCGCCCAGTCCTCCACTTT.